The 27 T cell receptor beta chains reported below all come from one sample, sequenced in a study of metastatic and nonmetastatic thyroid tumors. No patient received treatment before thyroid surgery. TCRdb re-clonotyped the PCR reads through MiXCR. In the table there are around 3,000 clones, about 40% of which are singletons. Material for sequencing was tumor tissue. Receptors were obtained from a female donor with papillary thyroid cancer or a benign thyroid nodule (not recorded which). Some clones in this sample may be carry-over from other donors' samples.

This chain joins TRBV4-2 and TRBJ2-1, with TRBD1 as a possible D gene (6 bases). The CDR3 spans 17 residues. Germline V CDR1 and CDR2: LGHNA, YNFKEQ. V was trimmed by 4 bases and J by 0 bases, leaving 16 bases between them. DNA for the CDR3: TGTGCCAGCAGCCTCGACTGGGTGGACAGCTCCTACAATGAGCAGTTCTTC. Its protein product is CASSLDWVDSSYNEQFF.

J is TRBJ2-2 and V is TRBV11-3; a possible D gene is TRBD1 (5 bases). CDR3 length: 16 amino acids. V was clipped by 5 bases and J by 3 bases, with 16 bases between them. Looked up from germline, CDR1 is SGHNT and CDR2 is YENEEA. The DNA of the CDR3 is TGTGCCAGCAGCCCCATCCGTGGCAGGGACACCGGGGAGCTGTTTTTT. Amino acid sequence: CASSPIRGRDTGELFF.

The table lists this clone with a few counts. At one of its ends the junction is not consistent with the germline gene, which may arise from a read error. This chain's CDR3 is CASSLLGGANTEAFF. The CDR3 DNA sequence: TGTGCCAGCAGTTTATTGGGGGGCGCGAACACTGAAGCCTTCTTT. The chain employs TRBV19 and TRBJ1-1; D may be TRBD1 (6 bases). Germline CDR1 reads LNHDA; CDR2 reads SQIVND (reference sequence). The CDR3 is 15 residues long.

The chain joins TRBV11-3 to TRBJ2-1; 10 bases line up with TRBD2. This CDR3 is 17 amino acids long. Germline V CDR1 and CDR2: SGHNT, YENEEA. V was clipped by 0 bases and J by 7 bases; unmatched bases: 9. The CDR3 loop reads CASSLDRLAGVDNEQFF. The CDR3 DNA reads TGTGCCAGCAGCTTAGATAGGCTAGCGGGAGTTGATAATGAGCAGTTCTTC.

This clone has only a few counts. The rearrangement links TRBV6-5 to TRBJ2-2; D may correspond to TRBD1 or TRBD2 (5 bases each). Trimming shortened V by 4 bases and J by 0 bases, and 12 bases separated the two germline ends. This CDR3 region has 16 residues. The germline CDR1 and CDR2 sequences are MNHEY and SVGAGI. CDR3 sequence reads: CASSSRGGANTGELFF. The CDR3 DNA follows: TGTGCCAGCAGTTCCCGGGGCGGAGCGAACACCGGGGAGCTGTTTTTT.

There are a few counts of this clone. The chain links TRBV2 to TRBJ1-1; tentatively, D is TRBD1 (5 bases). The length of the CDR3 is 14 residues. V was pared by 8 bases and J by 0 bases, with 13 bases between. Germline V gene data show CDR1 as SNHLY and CDR2 as FYNNEI. CDR3 in amino acids: CASQGAGLNTEAFF. The DNA for the CDR3 is TGTGCCAGCCAAGGGGCAGGGCTGAACACTGAAGCTTTCTTT. The complete variable domain, with remaining parts taken from reference TRBV2 and TRBJ1-1, reads EPEVTQTPSHQVTQMGQEVILRCVPISNHLYFYWYRQILGQKVEFLVSFYNNEISEKSEIFDDQFSVERPDGSNFTLKIRSTKLEDSAMYFCASQGAGLNTEAFFGQGTRLTVV.

The rearrangement joins TRBV5-1 to TRBJ1-6; D possibly corresponds to TRBD1 (5 bases). The V gene's germline CDR1 is SGHRS and CDR2 YFSETQ. The CDR3 contains 14 residues. V was clipped by 5 bases and J by 7 bases, with 13 bases between them. The CDR3 region is CASSSGTGNSPLHF. The DNA of the CDR3 is TGCGCCAGCAGTTCCGGGACGGGAAATTCACCCCTCCACTTT.

Only one count was recorded for this clone. The chain couples TRBV30 to TRBJ2-7; D not certain. The length of the CDR3 is 16 residues. Germline values: CDR1 GTSNPN, CDR2 SVGIG (reference sequence). Trimming removed 0 bases from V and 0 bases from J, with 15 bases in between. The CDR3 region is CAWSVRRDRSSYEQYF. The CDR3 DNA reads TGTGCCTGGAGTGTACGAAGGGATAGGAGCTCCTACGAGCAGTACTTC.

The J gene is TRBJ2-1, the V gene TRBV13; 7 bases agree with TRBD1. Germline V gives CDR1 PRHDT, CDR2 FYEKMQ (reference sequence). The CDR3 is 15 amino acids. J lost 7 bases, V lost 4 bases, and 10 bases had no gene match. CDR3 residues: CASSSSTGWSNEQFF. The CDR3 DNA follows: TGTGCCAGCAGCTCGTCGACAGGGTGGTCAAATGAGCAGTTCTTC. Combining the CDR3 with reference TRBV13 and TRBJ2-1 gives the whole variable domain AAGVIQSPRHLIKEKRETATLKCYPIPRHDTVYWYQQGPGQDPQFLISFYEKMQSDKGSIPDRFSAQQFSDYHSELNMSSLELGDSALYFCASSSSTGWSNEQFFGPGTRLTVL.

The rearrangement links TRBV13 to TRBJ1-1; unclear D gene. CDR1 and CDR2 (germline): PRHDT, FYEKMQ (reference sequence). CDR3 length: 13 residues. V was clipped by 5 bases and J by 1 base, with 8 bases between them. CDR3 sequence reads: CASSPEENTEAFF. The CDR3 DNA reads as TGTGCCAGCAGCCCCGAAGAGAACACTGAAGCTTTCTTT.

The chain links TRBV5-1 to TRBJ2-3; tentative D call: TRBD1 (6 bases). Germline V gene sequence: CDR1 SGHRS, CDR2 YFSETQ. This CDR3 contains 15 residues. The V end lost 4 bases, the J end lost 4 bases, and 16 bases lay between the germline ends. The CDR3 DNA follows: TGCGCCAGCAGCGGGAGAAGACAGGTAGCAGATACGCAGTATTTT. It encodes CASSGRRQVADTQYF.

The chain uses TRBV30 and TRBJ2-1; D gene unclear. V lost 3 bases and J 1 base, leaving 4 bases between the germline ends. The CDR3 covers 12 residues. CDR1 is GTSNPN, CDR2 SVGIG, per germline (reference sequence). The CDR3 bases are TGTGCCTGGAGCCCGTCCTACAATGAGCAGTTCTTC. Protein sequence: CAWSPSYNEQFF.

V gene TRBV20-1 combines with J gene TRBJ1-6; 9 bases are a match to TRBD1. This CDR3 contains 17 residues. CDR1 and CDR2 from the germline V gene are DFQATT and SNEGSKA (reference sequence). V lost 5 bases to trimming and J lost 0 bases; unmatched junction nucleotides: 8. CDR3 sequence (DNA): TGCAGTGCTCTACTCGGACAGGGGAGCTCCTATAATTCACCCCTCCACTTT. This codes for CSALLGQGSSYNSPLHF.

J is TRBJ1-2 and V is TRBV5-1; D gene uncertain. The CDR3 has 14 residues. V lost 5 bases and J 0 bases, leaving 11 bases between the germline ends. Germline CDR1 reads SGHRS; CDR2 reads YFSETQ. The CDR3 protein is CASSLSASNYGYTF. CDR3 in DNA: TGCGCCAGCAGTTTGTCGGCCTCTAACTATGGCTACACCTTC.

CDR3 sequence: CSARDATRPIYGYTF. DNA for the CDR3: TGCAGTGCTAGAGACGCTACACGCCCTATCTATGGCTACACCTTC. This chain uses TRBV20-1 with TRBJ1-2; D remains unclear. CDR3 size: 15 residues. Germline CDR1 and CDR2: DFQATT and SNEGSKA (reference sequence). Trimming shortened V by 0 bases and J by 4 bases, and 15 bases separated the two germline ends.

This chain joins TRBV6-1 and TRBJ2-7; 8 bases fit TRBD1. V gave up 7 bases and J gave up 3 bases; unmatched junction bases: 8. The V gene's germline CDR1 is MNHNS and CDR2 SASEGT. The CDR3 has 14 amino acids. Written as DNA, the CDR3 is TGTGCCAGCACTGAGGGACAGGCTATCTACGAGCAGTACTTC. This sequence encodes CASTEGQAIYEQYF.

This sequence joins TRBV5-1 and TRBJ2-1; 10 bases align to TRBD1. Trimming at V came to 0 bases and at J to 10 bases, leaving 4 bases not matched to a gene. Germline values: CDR1 SGHRS, CDR2 YFSETQ. This CDR3 region has 14 residues. The CDR3 nucleotides are TGCGCCAGCAGCTTGGGACAGGGGGCGTTCGAGCAGTTCTTC. Its protein is CASSLGQGAFEQFF.

This clone has a handful of counts. The CDR3 is CSAEYSNEQFF. The DNA for the CDR3 is TGCAGTGCTGAGTATAGCAATGAGCAGTTCTTC. This chain uses TRBV20-1 with TRBJ2-1; D uncertain. V shed 5 bases and J shed 6 bases, with 8 bases lying between them. This CDR3 comprises 11 residues. Germline V lookup: CDR1 DFQATT, CDR2 SNEGSKA (reference sequence).

This clone is deemed large. V gene TRBV5-1 combines with J gene TRBJ1-3, with unresolved D. Germline lookup yields CDR1 SGHRS and CDR2 YFSETQ. The germline V and J ends were trimmed by 7 bases and 4 bases, with 12 bases remaining between them. The CDR3 contains 13 residues. The CDR3: CASRGELGNTIYF. DNA for the CDR3: TGCGCCAGCCGGGGAGAGTTAGGAAACACCATATATTTT.

This clone is large. The chain employs TRBV19 and TRBJ1-2, with D perhaps TRBD1 (5 bases). Germline CDR1 LNHDA, CDR2 SQIVND (reference sequence). Trimming took 1 base from V and 2 from J, leaving 8 bases between them. CDR3 length: 14 amino acids. CDR3 in DNA: TGTGCCAGTAGTATAGGGGGCGGAAACTATGGCTACACCTTC. Translating gives CASSIGGGNYGYTF.

This clone was recorded a few times. The chain has TRBV28 and TRBJ2-7, with D possibly TRBD1 on 6 matching bases. Deletions cut 2 bases from V and 6 bases from J, with 17 bases between. Germline V gene data show CDR1 as MDHEN and CDR2 as SYDVKM. This CDR3 comprises 15 residues. The DNA of the CDR3 is TGTGCCAGCAGTTTAAGGGCGGCAGGGGCCTCCGAGCAGTACTTC. It encodes CASSLRAAGASEQYF.

This clone occurred a few times. The rearrangement uses TRBV27 and TRBJ1-2; 7 bases align to TRBD1. After removal of 6 bases from V and 7 bases from J, the junction contained 8 bases not matched to a gene. This CDR3 is 13 amino acids long. Per germline, CDR1 MNHEY and CDR2 SMNVEV (reference sequence). The CDR3 nucleotides are TGTGCCAGCAGGGAAGGGGGCGCAGGTGGCTACACCTTC. It is translated as CASREGGAGGYTF.

The rearrangement joins TRBV6-9 to TRBJ1-1; D gene uncertain. V was cut by 2 bases and J by 2 bases, with 3 bases left in between. Germline V gene data show CDR1 as MNHGY and CDR2 as SVAAGI. This CDR3 comprises 12 residues. The CDR3, as DNA: TGTGCCAGCAGTTATGTTAACACTGAAGCTTTCTTT. Translation gives CASSYVNTEAFF.

This clone was seen once. The rearrangement uses TRBV11-1 and TRBJ2-7, with D possibly TRBD2 on 6 matching bases. This CDR3 is built from 17 residues. Germline CDR1 reads SGHAT; CDR2 reads FQDESV (reference sequence). Trimming removed 3 bases at V and 5 bases at J, with 23 bases between. CDR3 nucleotides: TGTGCCAGCAGCTTCAGGTTCGCTAGCGCTGAATTCGACGAGCAGTACTTC. This translates into CASSFRFASAEFDEQYF.

This clone was found many times. This likely comes from a read error, as the CDR3 has no conserved phenylalanine or tryptophan at its end. V and J are TRBV20-1 and TRBJ2-3; tentatively, D is TRBD2 (5 bases). This CDR3 spans 15 amino acids. Germline V lookup: CDR1 DFQATT, CDR2 SNEGSKA (reference sequence). The CDR3 loop is CSARDRQDFTDAQYL. The CDR3 DNA follows: TGCAGTGCTAGAGATAGGCAGGACTTCACAGATGCGCAGTATCTT.

Judged by abundance, this clone is large (0.1 to 1%). The genes are TRBV2 and TRBJ1-1; D is unresolved. Germline CDR1 and CDR2: SNHLY and FYNNEI. Trimming took 6 bases from V and 0 from J, leaving 14 bases between them. CDR3 length equals 15 residues. The CDR3 is CASRIFSELNTEAFF. Written as DNA, the CDR3 is TGTGCCAGCAGAATCTTCAGCGAACTGAACACTGAAGCTTTCTTT.

This clone is labeled as large. This chain connects TRBV5-1 to TRBJ1-5; D not certain. Trimming took 0 bases from V and 6 from J, leaving 7 bases between them. The germline V gene encodes CDR1 SGHRS and CDR2 YFSETQ. This CDR3 is 13 amino acids long. DNA for the CDR3: TGCGCCAGCAGCTTGGAGGTCGGTCAGCCCCAGCATTTT. Its protein is CASSLEVGQPQHF.